This T cell receptor (beta chain) was observed in a study of cytomegalovirus exposure and HLA in healthy donors. General study findings and limits: A few CMV-associated chains were confirmed in vitro to be specific for CMV antigens.

Concerning this clone itself: Its antigen is not known.

13 Jbeta primers and 60 Vbeta primers were used for the PCR. The data were produced by immunoSEQ multiplex PCR, yet TCRdb's version contains in-frame clones alone and is incomplete. This table has around 180,000 clones, about four fifths appearing once. V lost 5 bases and J 7 bases, leaving 12 bases between the germline ends. CDR1 is MNHEY, CDR2 SMNVEV, per germline (reference sequence). The CDR3 loop spans 13 amino acids. The rearrangement links TRBV27 to TRBJ1-5; a possible D gene is TRBD1 (5 bases). This clonotype was sampled from a man younger than 40 in good health and CMV-seropositive. The sequencing input was PBMCs. CDR3 in amino acids: CASSPGVGQPQHF. Written as DNA, the CDR3 is TGTGCCAGCAGTCCGGGGGTCGGGCAGCCCCAGCATTTT.